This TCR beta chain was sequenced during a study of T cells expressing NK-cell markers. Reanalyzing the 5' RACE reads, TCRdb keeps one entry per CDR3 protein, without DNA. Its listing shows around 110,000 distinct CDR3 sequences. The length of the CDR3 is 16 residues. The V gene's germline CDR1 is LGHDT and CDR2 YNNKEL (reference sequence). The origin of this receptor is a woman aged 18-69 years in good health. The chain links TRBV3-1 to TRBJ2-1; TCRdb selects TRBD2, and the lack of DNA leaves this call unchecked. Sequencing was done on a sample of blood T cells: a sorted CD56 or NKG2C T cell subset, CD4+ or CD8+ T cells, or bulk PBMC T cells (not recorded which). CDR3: CASSLSSGTAYNEQFF.